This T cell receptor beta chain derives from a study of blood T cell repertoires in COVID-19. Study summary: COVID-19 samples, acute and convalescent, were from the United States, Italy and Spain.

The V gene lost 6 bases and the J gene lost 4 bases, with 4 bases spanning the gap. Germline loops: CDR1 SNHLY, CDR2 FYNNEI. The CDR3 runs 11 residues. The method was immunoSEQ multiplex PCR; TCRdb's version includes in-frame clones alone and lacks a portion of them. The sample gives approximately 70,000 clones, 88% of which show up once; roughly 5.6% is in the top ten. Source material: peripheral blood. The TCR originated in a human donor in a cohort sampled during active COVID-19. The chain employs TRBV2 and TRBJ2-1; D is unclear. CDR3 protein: CASSPYNEQFF. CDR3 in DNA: TGTGCCAGCAGCCCTTACAATGAGCAGTTCTTC.